This TCR beta chain was documented in a study of vaccination and CD4 T cells after COVID-19. The treatment here: approximately nine-day PBMC culture with coronavirus spike peptide pools or control peptides (ViraFEST assay). Per well, roughly 1.9 million PBMCs were cultured in the presence of approximately 9 IU/ml IL-2 and approximately 10 ug/ml peptide pools. The CDR3 consists of 17 residues. As for this clonotype: Its antigen is still unknown.

CD4+ T cells that had been cultured provided DNA sequenced with the Oncomine TCR Beta short-read assay. TCRdb itself ran the PCR reads through MiXCR, one entry per CDR3 protein. This table has tens of thousands of distinct CDR3 sequences, 43% appearing once. This sequence was found in a human donor who had recovered from COVID-19. The rearrangement joins TRBV21-1 to TRBJ1-5. TRBV21-1 is termed a pseudogene. The source material was CD4+ T cells from blood, cultured in vitro, sampled after SARS-CoV-2 vaccination. The DNA of the CDR3 is TGTGCCAGCAGCAAATATCTCAGAGACCCCAGCAATCAGCCCCAGCATTTT. This gives the protein CASSKYLRDPSNQPQHF.